These 30 T cell receptor beta chains were all obtained from the same sample, sequenced in a study of blood T cell repertoires in COVID-19. The assay was immunoSEQ multiplex PCR, and TCRdb's table has in-frame clones only and misses some. Among 130,000 or so clones listed, approximately 86% were seen once. The material sequenced was peripheral blood. Receptor source: a woman aged 50 to 60 who had recovered from COVID-19.

Of note for this clone: This sample includes further DNA sequences coding for the same CDR3. The chain recombines TRBV5-1 with TRBJ2-5; D possibly corresponds to TRBD1 (5 bases). Germline V CDR1 and CDR2: SGHRS, YFSETQ. V gave up 0 bases and J gave up 0 bases, with 6 bases separating them. The CDR3 consists of 14 residues. CDR3 in DNA: TGCGCCAGCAGCTTGGGACAGTACCAAGAGACCCAGTACTTC. This encodes CASSLGQYQETQYF.

The chain recombines TRBV7-8 with TRBJ2-3, with D possibly being TRBD1 (6 bases). CDR1 is SGHVS and CDR2 is FQNEAQ in the germline V gene. The CDR3 has 12 residues. Trimming removed 2 bases from V and 14 bases from J, with 14 bases in between. DNA for the CDR3: TGTGCCAGCAGCTTAAGGGCAGGGGAACCGTATTTT. Its translation is CASSLRAGEPYF.

This chain connects TRBV10-3 to TRBJ1-2, with TRBD1 matching 7 bases. This CDR3 has 16 amino acids. V trimming: 3 bases; J trimming: 3 bases; junction bases outside the gene matches: 10. The V gene's germline CDR1 is ENHRY and CDR2 SYGVKD. CDR3 residues: CAISDSGQLLDYGYTF. The CDR3 DNA reads as TGTGCCATCAGTGACTCGGGACAGCTCCTGGACTATGGCTACACCTTC.

The chain recombines TRBV15 with TRBJ1-2; D perhaps matches TRBD1 (6 bases). V shed 0 bases and J shed 8 bases, with 13 bases lying between them. The CDR3 sequence is 14 residues long. Germline loops: CDR1 LNHNV, CDR2 YYDKDF (reference sequence). CDR3 sequence reads: CATSRDLQGVGYTF. CDR3 in DNA: TGTGCCACCAGCAGAGATCTACAGGGTGTAGGCTACACCTTC. Variable domain in full (rest from reference TRBV15 and TRBJ1-2): DAMVIQNPRYQVTQFGKPVTLSCSQTLNHNVMYWYQQKSSQAPKLLFHYYDKDFNNEADTPDNFQSRRPNTSFCFLDIRSPGLGDTAMYLCATSRDLQGVGYTFGSGTRLTVV.

The CDR3 DNA follows: TGTGCCACCAGCACTAGGACAGCTGATCAGCCCCAGCATTTT. Its protein product is CATSTRTADQPQHF. This rearrangement joins TRBV15 to TRBJ1-5; weak D call: TRBD1 (6 bases). The CDR3 spans 14 residues. V was pared by 4 bases and J by 5 bases, with 12 bases between. Looked up from germline, CDR1 is LNHNV and CDR2 is YYDKDF (reference sequence).

This chain joins TRBV11-2 and TRBJ2-1, with TRBD2 matching 7 bases. The CDR3 runs to 15 residues. Germline-derived CDR1 and CDR2 are SGHAT and FQNNGV. The V and J ends lost 1 base and 9 bases, in that order; junction bases with no gene match: 9. The CDR3 reads CASSLVRGSEGEQFF. DNA for the CDR3: TGTGCCAGCAGCTTAGTGCGCGGGAGTGAGGGTGAGCAGTTCTTC.

J is TRBJ2-7 and V is TRBV6-5; 7 bases map to TRBD2. Unmatched junction bases numbered 5, after V lost 0 bases and J lost 3 bases. CDR3 length: 15 residues. Germline values: CDR1 MNHEY, CDR2 SVGAGI. The CDR3 DNA is TGTGCCAGCAGTTACTCGGGAGGGATGGTCTACGAGCAGTACTTC. It translates to CASSYSGGMVYEQYF.

CDR3 DNA sequence: TGTGCCAGCAGCTTAGGCCCAGGGGCGGGGACCCAGTACTTC. Residues: CASSLGPGAGTQYF. V is TRBV7-2 and J is TRBJ2-5; D may be TRBD1 (6 bases). The germline V gene encodes CDR1 SGHTA and CDR2 FQGNSA. The CDR3 runs 14 residues. V shed 1 base and J shed 7 bases, with 13 bases lying between them.

The CDR3, as DNA: TGTGCCAGTAGTATTGGACAGGAAAATGAAAAACTGTTTTTT. It codes for CASSIGQENEKLFF. The chain couples TRBV19 to TRBJ1-4; 7 bases align to TRBD1. The CDR3 loop spans 14 amino acids. V lost 3 bases to trimming and J lost 5 bases; unmatched junction nucleotides: 3. The germline CDR1 and CDR2 sequences are LNHDA and SQIVND (reference sequence).

The chain uses TRBV18 and TRBJ2-2, with 14 bases that match TRBD2. Germline V gene data show CDR1 as KGHSH and CDR2 as LQKENI. V shed 3 bases and J 4 bases; nucleotides not matched to a gene: 7. This CDR3 comprises 18 residues. The CDR3 loop is CASSPPGLAGAVTGELFF. The CDR3 nucleotides read TGTGCCAGCTCACCCCCGGGACTAGCGGGAGCTGTCACCGGGGAGCTGTTTTTT.

This sequence joins TRBV18 and TRBJ2-3; 8 bases line up with TRBD2. The germline V gene encodes CDR1 KGHSH and CDR2 LQKENI. J was trimmed by 6 bases and V by 6 bases; bases with no gene match: 11. CDR3 length: 15 amino acids. This CDR3 is CASSPLLAGSDTQYF. The CDR3, as DNA: TGTGCCAGCTCCCCGTTATTAGCGGGATCGGATACGCAGTATTTT.

This sequence joins TRBV2 and TRBJ1-1, with TRBD1 identical over 7 bases. The length of the CDR3 is 15 residues. V shed 6 bases, J shed 4 bases, and the junction held 11 bases outside the gene matches. CDR1 SNHLY and CDR2 FYNNEI come from the germline V gene. CDR3 protein: CASRKRTGVFTEAFF. As DNA, the CDR3 is TGTGCCAGCAGAAAGCGGACAGGCGTGTTCACTGAAGCTTTCTTT.

DNA for the CDR3: TGTGCCAGCAGCTTAGAAGTAGGGGTCAATGAGCAGTTCTTC. This gives the protein CASSLEVGVNEQFF. V gene TRBV7-9 combines with J gene TRBJ2-1; TRBD1 might be the D (5 bases). V was trimmed by 1 base and J by 6 bases, leaving 10 bases between them. The CDR3 consists of 14 residues. Germline V gene data show CDR1 as SEHNR and CDR2 as FQNEAQ (reference sequence). Variable domain in full (rest from reference TRBV7-9 and TRBJ2-1): DTGVSQNPRHKITKRGQNVTFRCDPISEHNRLYWYRQTLGQGPEFLTYFQNEAQLEKSRLLSDRFSAERPKGSFSTLEIQRTEQGDSAMYLCASSLEVGVNEQFFGPGTRLTVL.

This chain connects TRBV7-3 to TRBJ2-5, with D tentatively TRBD2 (5 bases). Germline CDR1 reads SGHTA; CDR2 reads FQGTGA. Deletions cut 6 bases from V and 2 bases from J, with 16 bases between. The CDR3 is 15 amino acids. As DNA, the CDR3 is TGTGCCAGCAGAAAAACTGGTCTAGCACAAGAGACCCAGTACTTC. Translating it yields CASRKTGLAQETQYF.

The chain recombines TRBV7-8 with TRBJ2-1; 8 bases line up with TRBD2. Germline V gene data show CDR1 as SGHVS and CDR2 as FQNEAQ. This CDR3 contains 15 residues. Trimming cost V 6 bases and J 7 bases; bases outside gene matches: 11. In nucleotides, the CDR3 is TGTGCCAGCAGTCCTAGCGGGTCAACAAGGAATGAGCAGTTCTTC. Translation gives CASSPSGSTRNEQFF.

The V call is TRBV10-3, the J call TRBJ2-1, with 12 positions matching TRBD2. The CDR3 runs 15 residues. Germline V gene lookup returns CDR1 ENHRY and CDR2 SYGVKD. J lost 4 bases, V lost 6 bases, and 4 bases had no gene match. The CDR3 loop is CAISRTSGVYNEQFF. CDR3 nucleotide sequence: TGTGCCATCAGCAGGACTAGCGGGGTATACAATGAGCAGTTCTTC.

This sequence joins TRBV21-1 and TRBJ1-1; TRBD1 is the table's D call and was not checked against the DNA. TRBV21-1 is labeled a pseudogene. This CDR3 region has 15 residues. This CDR3 is CASSNGATGGMEAFF. CDR3 bases: TGTGCCAGCAGCAATGGCGCGACAGGGGGCATGGAAGCTTTCTTT.

The V gene is TRBV6-2 or TRBV6-3, the J gene TRBJ1-3, with 7 positions matching TRBD1. The CDR3 spans 15 residues. V shed 5 bases and J 5 bases; nucleotides not matched to a gene: 9. Germline V gene data show CDR1 as MNHEY and CDR2 as SVGEGT. The CDR3 loop is CASSPTGRQRNTIYF. The CDR3 DNA follows: TGTGCCAGCAGTCCGACAGGGAGACAACGAAACACCATATATTTT.

The CDR3 sequence is CASSQDRAGWNSPLHF. The CDR3 DNA follows: TGTGCCAGCAGCCAAGATCGGGCGGGGTGGAATTCACCCCTCCACTTT. The chain has TRBV4-2 and TRBJ1-6; no clear D gene. This CDR3 spans 16 amino acids. Germline-derived CDR1 and CDR2 are LGHNA and YNFKEQ. Trimming cost V 0 bases and J 7 bases, with 13 bases left between them.

The chain couples TRBV27 to TRBJ2-2; the match to TRBD2 covers 8 bases. Germline trimming cut 5 bases from V and 4 bases from J; bases unmatched to any gene: 12. This CDR3 contains 17 residues. The germline V gene has CDR1 MNHEY and CDR2 SMNVEV (reference sequence). The CDR3 region is CASSLRGREVLTGELFF. In DNA, the CDR3 is TGTGCCAGCAGTCTCCGGGGGCGGGAGGTTCTCACCGGGGAGCTGTTTTTT.

The chain recombines TRBV7-6 with TRBJ1-2; perhaps TRBD1 as D (5 bases). V was pared by 5 bases and J by 4 bases, with 8 bases between. Germline CDR1 SGHVS, CDR2 FNYEAQ. The CDR3 contains 12 residues. The CDR3 nucleotides are TGTGCCAGCAGCGCAGACAGCTATGGCTACACCTTC. Its translation is CASSADSYGYTF.

The V gene is TRBV30, the J gene TRBJ2-3; 9 nucleotides align to TRBD2. Germline CDR1 is GTSNPN and CDR2 is SVGIG (reference sequence). The V segment lost 3 bases and the J segment 4 bases; nucleotides outside the gene matches: 2. The CDR3 sequence is 13 residues long. This CDR3 is CAWRRGGADTQYF. As DNA, the CDR3 is TGTGCCTGGAGGCGGGGGGGCGCAGATACGCAGTATTTT.

This chain connects TRBV18 to TRBJ2-1; possible D gene TRBD2, 5 bases. The CDR3 length is 15 residues. CDR1 is KGHSH, CDR2 LQKENI, per germline. Trimming pared 7 bases from V and 0 bases from J, leaving 13 bases between. The CDR3 nucleotides read TGTGCCAGCTGCAGTACCCGGGGCTCCTACAATGAGCAGTTCTTC. It translates to CASCSTRGSYNEQFF.

The gene calls are TRBV6-4 and TRBJ2-1, with TRBD1 matching over 7 bases. This CDR3 has 15 amino acids. J was trimmed by 0 bases and V by 6 bases; bases with no gene match: 5. Germline V gene data show CDR1 as MRHNA and CDR2 as SNTAGT. CDR3 in amino acids: CASSRQGSSYNEQFF. The CDR3 DNA reads as TGTGCCAGCAGCCGACAGGGAAGCTCCTACAATGAGCAGTTCTTC.

The rearrangement uses TRBV30 and TRBJ1-2, with 8 bases lining up with TRBD1. The trim removed 6 bases at V and 3 bases at J, leaving 6 bases unmatched. The CDR3 runs 13 residues. Per the germline V gene, CDR1 is GTSNPN and CDR2 is SVGIG (reference sequence). As DNA, the CDR3 is TGTGCCTGTTTTGGACAGGGCTACTATGGCTACACCTTC. This gives the protein CACFGQGYYGYTF.

The CDR3 nucleotides read TGTGCCAGCAGTTACGGGCAGCCTAGCAATCAGCCCCAGCATTTT. The encoded protein is CASSYGQPSNQPQHF. The rearrangement links TRBV6-6 to TRBJ1-5; D call uncertain. The CDR3 totals 15 residues. Between the trimmed V and J ends, which lost 2 bases and 0 bases, there was a span of 8 bases. The germline V gene has CDR1 MNHNY and CDR2 SVGAGI (reference sequence).

The chain employs TRBV11-3 and TRBJ2-1, with 8 bases aligning to TRBD2. Germline loops: CDR1 SGHNT, CDR2 YENEEA. CDR3 length: 18 residues. The V and J ends lost 1 base and 2 bases, in that order; junction bases with no gene match: 10. For the CDR3, the DNA is TGTGCCAGCAGCTTAGTTACTAGCGGCCGGGCCACCTACAATGAGCAGTTCTTC. Residues: CASSLVTSGRATYNEQFF.

This chain connects TRBV11-2 to TRBJ1-1; TRBD1 agrees at 7 bases. V lost 2 bases to trimming and J lost 7 bases; unmatched junction nucleotides: 4. The CDR3 length is 13 residues. Germline V gene lookup returns CDR1 SGHAT and CDR2 FQNNGV. The DNA of the CDR3 is TGTGCCAGCAGCTTAACAGGGGCGGGTGAAGCTTTCTTT. This translates into CASSLTGAGEAFF.

V gene TRBV29-1 combines with J gene TRBJ1-1; 8 positions agree with TRBD1. This CDR3 has 14 amino acids. Germline CDR1 reads SQVTM; CDR2 reads ANQGSEA. Trimming took 0 bases from V and 4 from J; bases not matched to a gene: 4. The CDR3 sequence is CSVEDRQGATEAFF. The CDR3 bases are TGCAGCGTTGAAGATCGGCAGGGGGCCACTGAAGCTTTCTTT. Drawing the rest from reference TRBV29-1 and TRBJ1-1, the complete variable domain is SAVISQKPSRDICQRGTSLTIQCQVDSQVTMMFWYRQQPGQSLTLIATANQGSEATYESGFVIDKFPISRPNLTFSTLTVSNMSPEDSSIYLCSVEDRQGATEAFFGQGTRLTVV.

The CDR3: CASSENLGGEQFF. CDR3 nucleotides: TGTGCCAGCAGTGAAAATTTGGGCGGGGAGCAGTTCTTC. The V and J genes are TRBV6-1 and TRBJ2-1, with D tentatively TRBD2 (5 bases). CDR1 MNHNS and CDR2 SASEGT come from the germline V gene. V gave up 2 bases and J gave up 10 bases, with 12 bases separating them. This CDR3 contains 13 residues.